The sequence of this T cell receptor beta chain was determined in a study of T cells after yellow fever vaccination. This clonotype was counted between two and nine times. From the 5' RACE reads, TCRdb called clonotypes with MiXCR, one entry per CDR3 protein. The sample carries 250,000 to 300,000 distinct CDR3 sequences, roughly 5% recorded once. The CDR3 length is 13 residues. Germline loops: CDR1 SGHAT, CDR2 FQDESV (reference sequence). V lost 5 bases and J 11 bases, leaving 18 bases between the germline ends. The source of this sequence is a man aged 18-30 years who received the YFV17D yellow fever vaccine. Source: CD4+ T cells sorted from PBMCs, taken on the day of the yellow fever booster vaccination. This rearrangement joins TRBV11-1 to TRBJ1-1; a weak D match, TRBD1 (6 bases). In DNA form, the CDR3 reads TGTGCCAGCAGCCCCAGGACAGATGAGAGGGCTTTCTTT. The encoded protein is CASSPRTDERAFF.